The entry below describes one TCR beta chain. Antigen: not known. This record belongs to a study of shared clonotypes between healthy human individuals. Study-level findings and limits: Four donors showed sharing of about 4.7% of naive CD4 clonotypes.

The repertoire was sequenced with immunoSEQ multiplex PCR; TCRdb's copy has only in-frame clones and lacks some. The data show some 680,000 clones, 55% to 85% seen once. Trimming removed 3 bases at V and 10 bases at J, with 10 bases between. The CDR3 totals 12 residues. The V gene's germline CDR1 is LGHNA and CDR2 YNFKEQ. Researchers partitioned CD4+ cells into CD45RA+ naive and CD45RA-negative memory subsets. This sequence joins TRBV4-2 and TRBJ2-1, with a possible D match to TRBD1 (5 bases). Material for sequencing was memory CD4+ T cells sorted from blood. Sample subset: CD45RA-negative fraction. This TCR derives from a woman in her 30s in good health. The CDR3 sequence: CASSHREGEQFF. The CDR3 nucleotides read TGTGCCAGCAGCCACAGGGAAGGGGAGCAGTTCTTC.